This T cell receptor beta chain was retrieved from a study of Ad26.COV2.S vaccination and SARS-CoV-2 variants. The wider study: By the intramuscular route, Ad26.COV2.S was given once, or twice 56 days apart.

Treatment in this sample: roughly 18 received Ad26.COV2.S at low or high dose, single or two shots; 5 received placebo; per-sample allocation not given. Sampling was performed 63 days after the first vaccine or placebo injection. The data were produced by immunoSEQ multiplex PCR, yet TCRdb's version contains in-frame clones alone and is incomplete. The data contain fewer than 500,000 clones, 90% of them singletons. This clone has only one observation. The V end lost 1 base, the J end lost 0 bases, and 4 bases lay between the germline ends. Germline V gene sequence: CDR1 SGHDN, CDR2 FVKESK. The CDR3 contains 14 residues.

The material was peripheral blood, obtained in a trial of Ad26.COV2.S vaccine versus placebo. The chain has TRBV14 and TRBJ2-4; D gene unclear. The clonotype comes from a person aged 18 to 59 who received the Ad26.COV2.S COVID-19 vaccine or a placebo. For the CDR3, the DNA is TGTGCCAGCAGCCAAGCAGTAGCCAAAAACATTCAGTACTTC. It specifies CASSQAVAKNIQYF.